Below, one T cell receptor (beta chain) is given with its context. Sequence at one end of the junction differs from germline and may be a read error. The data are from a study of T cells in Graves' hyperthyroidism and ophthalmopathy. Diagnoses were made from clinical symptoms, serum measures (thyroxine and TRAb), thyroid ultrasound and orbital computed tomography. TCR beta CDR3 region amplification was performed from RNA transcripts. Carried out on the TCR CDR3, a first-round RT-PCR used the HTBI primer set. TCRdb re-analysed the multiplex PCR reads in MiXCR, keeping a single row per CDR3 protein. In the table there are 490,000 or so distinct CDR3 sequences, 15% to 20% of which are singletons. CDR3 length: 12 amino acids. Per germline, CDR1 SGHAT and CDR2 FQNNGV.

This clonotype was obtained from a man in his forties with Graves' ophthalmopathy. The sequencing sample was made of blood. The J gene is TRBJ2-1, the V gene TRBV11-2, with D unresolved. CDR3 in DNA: TGTGCCAGCAGCTTCGCTCGCCATGAGCGGTTCTTC. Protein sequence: CASSFARHERFF.